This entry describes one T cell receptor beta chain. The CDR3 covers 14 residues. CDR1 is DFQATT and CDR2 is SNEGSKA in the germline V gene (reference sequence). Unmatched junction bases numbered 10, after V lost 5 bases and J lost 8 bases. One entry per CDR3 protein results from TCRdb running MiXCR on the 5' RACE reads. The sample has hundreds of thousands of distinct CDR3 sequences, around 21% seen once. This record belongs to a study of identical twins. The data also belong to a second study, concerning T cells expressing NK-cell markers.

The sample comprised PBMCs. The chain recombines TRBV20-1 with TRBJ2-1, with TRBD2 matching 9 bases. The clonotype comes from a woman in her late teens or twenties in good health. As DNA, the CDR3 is TGCAGTGCTGTAGCGGGAGAGGTAGAGGATGAGCAGTTCTTC. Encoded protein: CSAVAGEVEDEQFF.